This TCR beta chain was profiled in a study of regulatory T cells in long-lasting Graves disease. Time point meaning: newly diagnosed GD, antithyroid drugs for less than 3 months. Extracted RNA from PBMCs served as the source of the TCR library. Diagnosis followed American Thyroid Association guidelines for Graves' disease. This clonotype was observed a handful of times. In building TCR beta libraries, iRepertoire HTBI primers were used together with Arm-PCR of CDR3 regions. TCRdb called the multiplex PCR reads again in MiXCR, with one record for every CDR3 protein. The sample contains approximately 460,000 distinct CDR3 sequences, about 17% of which appear only once. V gave up 3 bases and J gave up 6 bases; unmatched junction bases: 11. Germline CDR1 reads LGHNA; CDR2 reads YSLEER. The CDR3 runs to 17 residues. These data are also associated with another study on T cells in Graves' hyperthyroidism and ophthalmopathy. That paper states: Most thyroid clonotypes with frequency above 0.001 were detected in blood.

Sequenced material: peripheral blood mononuclear cells (PBMCs), taken at new diagnosis, from a patient treated with antithyroid drugs. This receptor was taken from a woman in her 30s with Graves disease. The V and J genes are TRBV4-3 and TRBJ2-1; the match to TRBD2 covers 10 bases. Here the CDR3 DNA reads TGCGCCAGCAGCCATAGAGCGGGAGGGCGAATAGGCAATGAGCAGTTCTTC. Translation gives CASSHRAGGRIGNEQFF.